This T cell receptor (beta chain) emerged from a study of OX40 agonist ivuxolimab in advanced cancers. About the research overall: A diagnosis of hepatocellular carcinoma, melanoma, renal cell or head and neck cancer was present in dose-escalation patients. A male proportion of around 86% was recorded, with mean age around 55 years and range 23 to 79.

Assay used: immunoSEQ multiplex PCR; TCRdb lists only in-frame clones, some missing. This repertoire shows 35,000 to 45,000 clones, 86% found once; its top ten account for around a fifth. It was autoimmune disease history or systemic immunosuppression that excluded patients. Germline V gene sequence: CDR1 SEHNR, CDR2 FQNEAQ (reference sequence). Losses at the gene ends were 3 bases for V and 8 bases for J; bases not matched to a gene: 4. The CDR3 is 13 residues long. Concerning this clone itself: Its antigen is undetermined.

Findings of the study overall: A proportion of nonresponders additionally exhibited low normalized T-cell clonal expansion.

The TCR was taken from an adult with an advanced solid tumor such as melanoma, head and neck, liver or kidney cancer. The chain combines TRBV7-9 with TRBJ2-1; TRBD2 agrees at 7 bases. This specimen was CD4+ or CD8+ T cells sorted from blood, taken in a trial of the OX40 agonist ivuxolimab. CDR3 in DNA: TGTGCCAGCAGCTTCTTGGCGGGGGATGAGCAGTTCTTC. This sequence encodes CASSFLAGDEQFF.